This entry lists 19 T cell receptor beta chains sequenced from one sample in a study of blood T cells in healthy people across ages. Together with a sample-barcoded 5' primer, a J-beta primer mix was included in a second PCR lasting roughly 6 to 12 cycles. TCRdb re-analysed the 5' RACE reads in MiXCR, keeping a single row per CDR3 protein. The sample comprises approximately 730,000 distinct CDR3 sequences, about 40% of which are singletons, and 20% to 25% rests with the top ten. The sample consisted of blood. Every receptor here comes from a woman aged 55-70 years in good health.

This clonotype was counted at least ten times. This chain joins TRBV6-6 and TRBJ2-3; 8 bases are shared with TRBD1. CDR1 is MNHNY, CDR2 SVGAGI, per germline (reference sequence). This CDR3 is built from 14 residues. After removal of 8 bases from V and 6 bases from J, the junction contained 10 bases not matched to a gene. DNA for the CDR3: TGTGCCAGCGCCGGACAGGGAAAAATGGATACGCAGTATTTT. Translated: CASAGQGKMDTQYF.

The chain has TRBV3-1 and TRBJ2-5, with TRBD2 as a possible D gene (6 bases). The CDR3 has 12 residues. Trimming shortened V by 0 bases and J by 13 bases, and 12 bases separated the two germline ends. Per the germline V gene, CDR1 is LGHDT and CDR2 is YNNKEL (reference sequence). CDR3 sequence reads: CASSQEWGVLYF. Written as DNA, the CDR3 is TGTGCCAGCAGCCAAGAATGGGGGGTTCTGTACTTC.

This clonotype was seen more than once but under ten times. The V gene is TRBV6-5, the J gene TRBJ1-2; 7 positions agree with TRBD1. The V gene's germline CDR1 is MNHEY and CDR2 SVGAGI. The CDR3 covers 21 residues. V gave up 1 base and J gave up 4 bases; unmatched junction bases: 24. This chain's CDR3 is CASSYFLLPRTGGRGVYGYTF. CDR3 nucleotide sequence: TGTGCCAGCAGTTACTTTCTACTACCACGGACAGGAGGTCGTGGGGTCTATGGCTACACCTTC.

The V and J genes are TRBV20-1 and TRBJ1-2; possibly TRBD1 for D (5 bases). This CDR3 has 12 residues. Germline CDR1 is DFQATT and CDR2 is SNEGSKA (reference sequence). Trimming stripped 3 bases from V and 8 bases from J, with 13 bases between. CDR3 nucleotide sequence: TGCAGTGCTAGCGCAGGGCATTACGGCTACACCTTC. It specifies CSASAGHYGYTF.

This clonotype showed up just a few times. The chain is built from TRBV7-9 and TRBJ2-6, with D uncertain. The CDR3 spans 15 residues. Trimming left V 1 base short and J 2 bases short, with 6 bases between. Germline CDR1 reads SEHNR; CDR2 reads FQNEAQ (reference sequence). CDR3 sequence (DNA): TGTGCCAGCAGCTTAGTCTGGGCTGGGGCCAACGTCCTGACTTTC. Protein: CASSLVWAGANVLTF.

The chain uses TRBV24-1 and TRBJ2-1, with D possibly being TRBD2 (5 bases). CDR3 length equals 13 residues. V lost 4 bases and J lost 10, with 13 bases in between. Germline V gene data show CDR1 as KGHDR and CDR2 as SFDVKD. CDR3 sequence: CATSDWTGKEQFF. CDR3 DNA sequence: TGTGCCACCAGTGACTGGACTGGCAAAGAGCAGTTCTTC.

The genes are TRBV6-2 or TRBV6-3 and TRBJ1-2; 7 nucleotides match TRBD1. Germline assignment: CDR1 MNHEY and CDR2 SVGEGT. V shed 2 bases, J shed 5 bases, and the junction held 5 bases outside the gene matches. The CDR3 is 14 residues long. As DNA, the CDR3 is TGTGCCAGCAGTTACCGACAGGGACATTATGGCTACACCTTC. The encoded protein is CASSYRQGHYGYTF.

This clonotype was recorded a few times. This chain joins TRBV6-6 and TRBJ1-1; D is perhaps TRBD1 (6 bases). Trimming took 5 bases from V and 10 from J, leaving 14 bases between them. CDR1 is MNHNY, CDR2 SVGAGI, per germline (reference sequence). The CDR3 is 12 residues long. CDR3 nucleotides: TGTGCCAGCAGTGCCCTGGACAGTGGAGCTTTCTTT. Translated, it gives CASSALDSGAFF.

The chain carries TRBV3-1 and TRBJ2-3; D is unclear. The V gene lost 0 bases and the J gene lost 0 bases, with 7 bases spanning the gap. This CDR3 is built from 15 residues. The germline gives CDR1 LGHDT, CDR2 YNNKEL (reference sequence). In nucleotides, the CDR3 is TGTGCCAGCAGCCAAGATCCCACTAGCACAGATACGCAGTATTTT. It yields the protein CASSQDPTSTDTQYF.

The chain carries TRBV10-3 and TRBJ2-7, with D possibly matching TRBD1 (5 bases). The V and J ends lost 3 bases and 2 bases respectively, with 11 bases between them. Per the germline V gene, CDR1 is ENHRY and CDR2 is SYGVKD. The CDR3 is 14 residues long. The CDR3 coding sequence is TGTGCCATCAGTGATAGAGCAGGGCCCTACGAGCAGTACTTC. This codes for CAISDRAGPYEQYF.

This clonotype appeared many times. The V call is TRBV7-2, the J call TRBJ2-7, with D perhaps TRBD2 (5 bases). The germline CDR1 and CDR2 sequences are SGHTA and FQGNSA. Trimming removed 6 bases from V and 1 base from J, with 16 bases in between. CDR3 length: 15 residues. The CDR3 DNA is TGTGCCAGCAGTTTGGCAACTGGCGGGTCCTACGAGCAGTACTTC. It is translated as CASSLATGGSYEQYF.

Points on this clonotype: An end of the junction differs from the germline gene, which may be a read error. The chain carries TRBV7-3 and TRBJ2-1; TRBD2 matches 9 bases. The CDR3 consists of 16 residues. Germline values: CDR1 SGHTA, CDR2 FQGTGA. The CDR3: CAGSPNSGSSYNEQFF. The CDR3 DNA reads TGTGCCGGCAGCCCAAATAGCGGGAGCTCCTACAATGAGCAGTTCTTC.

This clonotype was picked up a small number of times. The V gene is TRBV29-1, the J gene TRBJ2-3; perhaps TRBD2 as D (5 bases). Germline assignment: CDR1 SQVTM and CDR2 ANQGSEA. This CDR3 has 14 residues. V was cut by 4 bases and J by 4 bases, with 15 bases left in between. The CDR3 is CSVVGPQRADTQYF. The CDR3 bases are TGCAGCGTTGTAGGGCCTCAGAGGGCAGATACGCAGTATTTT.

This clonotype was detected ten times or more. Written as DNA, the CDR3 is TGTGCCAGCAGTTTCGAAGAGACCCAGTACTTC. This gives the protein CASSFEETQYF. The rearrangement links TRBV12-3 or TRBV12-4 to TRBJ2-5, with unresolved D. This CDR3 comprises 11 residues. V gave up 3 bases and J gave up 3 bases, with 2 bases separating them.

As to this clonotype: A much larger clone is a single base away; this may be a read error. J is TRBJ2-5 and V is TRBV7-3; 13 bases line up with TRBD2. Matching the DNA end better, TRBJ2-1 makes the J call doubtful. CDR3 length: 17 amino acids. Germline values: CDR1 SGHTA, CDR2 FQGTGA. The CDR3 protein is CASSSKGLAGPQETQFF. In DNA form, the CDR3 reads TGTGCCAGCAGCAGCAAGGGACTAGCGGGGCCTCAAGAGACCCAGTTCTTC.

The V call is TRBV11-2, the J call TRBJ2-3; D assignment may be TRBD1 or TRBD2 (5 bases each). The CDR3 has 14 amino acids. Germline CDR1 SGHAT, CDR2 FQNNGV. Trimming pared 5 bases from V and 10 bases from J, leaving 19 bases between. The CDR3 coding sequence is TGTGCCAGCAGCCGCCGGGACCAGAGGGTTCCGCAGTATTTT. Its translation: CASSRRDQRVPQYF.

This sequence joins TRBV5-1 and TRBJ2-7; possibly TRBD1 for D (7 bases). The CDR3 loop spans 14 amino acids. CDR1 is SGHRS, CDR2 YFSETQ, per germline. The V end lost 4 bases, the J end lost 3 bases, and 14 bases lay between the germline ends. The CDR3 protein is CASSAGQTFYEQYF. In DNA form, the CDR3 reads TGCGCCAGCAGCGCGGGACAGACATTCTACGAGCAGTACTTC.

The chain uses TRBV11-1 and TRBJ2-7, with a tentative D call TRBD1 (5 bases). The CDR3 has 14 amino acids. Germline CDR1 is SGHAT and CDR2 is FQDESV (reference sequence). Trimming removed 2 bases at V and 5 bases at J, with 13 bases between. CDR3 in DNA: TGTGCCAGCAGCTTACTTAGGGGTCAGCACGAGCAGTACTTC. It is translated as CASSLLRGQHEQYF.

CDR3 DNA sequence: TGCAGTGCCCTCTCCGGGACAGGGTCCTACGAGCAGTACTTC. It yields the protein CSALSGTGSYEQYF. The chain has TRBV20-1 and TRBJ2-7, with 9 bases lining up with TRBD1. The CDR3 covers 14 residues. The J segment lost 1 base and the V segment lost 6 bases, leaving 7 bases of the junction unmatched. Germline V gives CDR1 DFQATT, CDR2 SNEGSKA (reference sequence).